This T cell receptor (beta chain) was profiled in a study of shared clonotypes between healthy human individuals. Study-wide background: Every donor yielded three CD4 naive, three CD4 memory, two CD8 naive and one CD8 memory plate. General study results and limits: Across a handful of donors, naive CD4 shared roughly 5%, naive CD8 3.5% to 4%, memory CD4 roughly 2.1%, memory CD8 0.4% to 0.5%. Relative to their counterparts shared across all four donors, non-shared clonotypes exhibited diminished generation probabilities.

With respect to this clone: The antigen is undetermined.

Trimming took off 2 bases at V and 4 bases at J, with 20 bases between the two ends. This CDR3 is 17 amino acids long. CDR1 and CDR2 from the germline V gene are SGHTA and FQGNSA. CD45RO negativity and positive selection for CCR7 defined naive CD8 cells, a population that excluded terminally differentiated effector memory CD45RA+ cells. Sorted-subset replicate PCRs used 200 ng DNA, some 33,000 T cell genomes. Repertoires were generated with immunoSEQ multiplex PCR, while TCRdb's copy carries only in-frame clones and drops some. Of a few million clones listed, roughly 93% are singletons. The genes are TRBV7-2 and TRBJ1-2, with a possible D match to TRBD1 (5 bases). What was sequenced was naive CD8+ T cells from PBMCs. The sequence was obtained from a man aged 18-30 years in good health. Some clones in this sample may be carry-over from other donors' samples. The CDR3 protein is CASSLPITVAGIYGYTF. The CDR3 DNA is TGTGCCAGCAGCTTACCCATTACCGTCGCAGGGATCTATGGCTACACCTTC.